This T cell receptor beta chain comes out of a study of vaccination effects on CD4 cells after COVID-19 (dated by TCRdb to between 2021 and 2024). Background for the entire study: Post-vaccine samples across the study were collected a median of 72 days after the second dose, with a range of 14 to 241. Altogether, some 10 COVID-19 convalescent patients and a handful of SARS-CoV-2-naive healthy vaccine recipients made up the full study. In the study, cultures from other donors were sequenced using the Oncomine TCR Beta short-read assay on an Illumina iSeq 100. The study compared SARS-CoV-2 spike-specific CD4+ TCR repertoires before and after mRNA vaccination in COVID-19 convalescent patients and infection-naive vaccine recipients. On the study overall, not on this receptor specifically: Among healthy vaccine recipients, nearly all vaccine-induced clones were SARS-CoV-2 mono-reactive, and only 1 of 255 was cross-reactive with common cold coronaviruses. Clones induced by infection and clones induced by vaccination both contracted markedly at late timepoints after vaccination, which fits with T cell responses waning over time. The study was limited by a small number of convalescent patients, and early post-infection timepoints were lacking.

The library came from the immunoSEQ multiplex PCR assay. DNA from the CD4+ T cells that had been cultured and isolated underwent TCR beta CDR3 sequencing. Concerning the study's data processing: Non-productive TCR sequences were removed, reads were trimmed to the CDR3 region, and CDR3s of at least 7 amino acids were retained. The MANAFEST web app was used to pick out antigen-specific clonotypes by comparing their expansion in peptide wells with that in reference cultures. To count as positive, a clone had to show expansion at FDR<0.05 compared with the reference and with all other wells, an odds ratio above 5, and a frequency above 0.1% in two replicate wells. Cross-reactive clonotypes were defined as significantly expanded in SARS-CoV-2 spike wells and in at least one common cold coronavirus spike condition. CDR3 similarity was assessed by Levenshtein distance with the stringdist R package, and unrooted trees were built with ape in R 3.6.1. As stored in TCRdb, this immuneACCESS dataset retains in-frame rearrangements with V and J assigned. A fraction of the clones does not appear; measured against another copy, unresolved V genes explain less than half of the discrepancy, and the remainder lacks a known reason. V, J and clone size are taken as reported in that table, and D and trimming were inferred from the DNA itself. The sample data list over 50,000 clones, and around 78% of these were observed just once. The ten largest clones add up to over 0.95% of the sample.

To identify antigen-specific CD4+ T cell clonotypes by their expansion, the ViraFEST assay first stimulated PBMC with viral peptide pools and then applied TCR sequencing. After less than eleven days of culture, CD4+ T cells were isolated with the EasySep CD4+ T cell isolation kit. Each participant got two doses of an mRNA SARS-CoV-2 vaccine, either BNT162b2 or mRNA-1273. Healthy vaccine recipients had no prior SARS-CoV-2 infection, confirmed by negative nucleocapsid antibodies before and after vaccination. Two million PBMC per well were cultured in IMDM with 5% human AB serum, 8.5 to 10 IU/ml IL-2 and gentamicin, plus 10 ug/ml peptides. On days 3 and 7, half of the culture medium was replaced with fresh IL-2-containing medium. Unless otherwise noted, each peptide stimulation condition was cultured in triplicate wells. Using Ficoll-Paque Plus gradient centrifugation, PBMC were separated from whole blood and then either used fresh or cryopreserved at -140C. The overlapping peptide pools covered the spike proteins of SARS-CoV-2 as well as those of the common cold coronaviruses HCoV-NL63, HCoV-OC43 and HCoV-229E. The QIAamp micro DNA kit was used to extract genomic DNA from the cultured CD4+ T cells.

Taken from cysteine to phenylalanine, the CDR3 has 15 residues. The read is trimmed to its CDR3 DNA, 45 bases read in frame from base 1. After removal of 6 bases from V and 2 bases from J, the junction retains 4 bases not matched to a gene. Via the germline V gene, CDR1 is MNHEY and CDR2 SVGAGI. As for this clone: Its antigen is still unknown. One base away there is no much larger clone; base qualities are not given.

The chain is assembled from TRBV6-5 and TRBJ1-5; TRBD1 fits 10 bases in the junction. This receptor was taken from a human donor who received a COVID-19 vaccine. The specimen was CD4+ T cells from PBMCs cultured with HCoV-229E spike peptides, collected after COVID-19 vaccination. Sample cell subset or site, as interpreted from the label and publication: HCoV-229E spike overlapping peptide pool stimulation. The encoded CDR3 is CASSPDRGGNQPQHF. The bases are TGTGCCAGCAGCCCGGACAGGGGGGGCAATCAGCCCCAGCATTTT.